Following are 17 T cell receptor beta chains from one sample sequenced in a study of human T cells and chemical hapten exposure (dated by TCRdb to 2020 to 2022). The library relied on RACE. The listed sequencing device is NextSeq 500. TCRdb redid the processing of the public reads, applying fastp at Q25 and MiXCR, and retained in-frame beta chains. Identical CDR3 proteins give one entry, which carries the most common genes and DNA. The sample records about 70,000 distinct CDR3 sequences, around 8.8% of which are singletons. The top ten hold roughly 3% of the sample. In light of the paper, this sample's time point label describes: patch test 2, 6 weeks after DPC sensitization. The treatment or condition label for this specimen denotes: therapeutic diphenylcyclopropenone sensitization with weekly scalp DPC. The sample was whole blood, taken in connection with sensitization to the hapten diphenylcyclopropenone (DPC). These TCRs come from a woman in her 50s with alopecia areata. Some clones in this sample may be carry-over from other donors' samples.

This clonotype was seen more than once but under ten times. The V gene is TRBV6-5, the J gene TRBJ2-1; no clear D. Germline assignment: CDR1 MNHEY and CDR2 SVGAGI. The CDR3 runs 13 residues. V was cut by 0 bases and J by 9 bases, with 9 bases left in between. The DNA of the CDR3 is TGTGCCAGCAGTTACTCTGCAGCCGCTGAGCAGTTCTTC. Its protein is CASSYSAAAEQFF.

This clonotype has only a few counts. The chain has TRBV10-3 and TRBJ1-1; 7 nucleotides agree with TRBD1. The J segment lost 6 bases and the V segment lost 7 bases, leaving 11 bases of the junction unmatched. The CDR3 contains 14 residues. CDR1 is ENHRY and CDR2 is SYGVKD in the germline V gene. CDR3 coding DNA: TGTGCCATCAAAAGTTGGCAGGGGGAAGCTGAAGCTTTCTTT. Its protein product is CAIKSWQGEAEAFF.

This clonotype was detected ten times or more. The V and J genes are TRBV5-1 and TRBJ1-5; 8 nucleotides match TRBD1. Germline V gene lookup returns CDR1 SGHRS and CDR2 YFSETQ. The J segment lost 8 bases and the V segment lost 0 bases, leaving 4 bases of the junction unmatched. This CDR3 contains 14 residues. The CDR3, as DNA: TGCGCCAGCAGCTTGGGACAGGGGAATGAGCCCCAGCATTTT. Amino acid sequence: CASSLGQGNEPQHF.

V and J are TRBV10-3 and TRBJ1-1; D is undetermined. The CDR3 totals 13 residues. CDR1 is ENHRY, CDR2 SYGVKD, per germline. V lost 6 bases to trimming and J lost 3 bases, with 11 bases between them. In DNA, the CDR3 is TGTGCCATCAGGCCCTACGAGGACACTGAAGCTTTCTTT. It specifies CAIRPYEDTEAFF.

This CDR3 reads CAISESTSDYTDTQYF. The DNA for the CDR3 is TGTGCCATCAGTGAGTCCACTAGCGACTACACAGATACGCAGTATTTT. The V gene is TRBV10-3, the J gene TRBJ2-3, with 7 positions matching TRBD2. This CDR3 contains 16 residues. The germline V gene encodes CDR1 ENHRY and CDR2 SYGVKD. V gave up 0 bases and J gave up 2 bases; unmatched junction bases: 5.

This clonotype was detected a few times. The chain links TRBV5-4 to TRBJ1-3, with 8 bases matching TRBD1. V shed 2 bases, J shed 4 bases, and the junction held 5 bases outside the gene matches. This CDR3 contains 15 residues. CDR1 is SGHNT, CDR2 YYREEE, per germline (reference sequence). CDR3 loop: CASSLQGDLGNTIYF. The CDR3, as DNA: TGTGCCAGCAGCTTACAGGGGGATCTGGGAAACACCATATATTTT.

The chain carries TRBV5-1 and TRBJ2-4; 8 positions agree with TRBD1. Germline V lookup: CDR1 SGHRS, CDR2 YFSETQ. After removal of 4 bases from V and 4 bases from J, the junction contained 4 bases not matched to a gene. The CDR3 runs to 14 residues. The CDR3 loop is CASSADREKNIQYF. The CDR3 nucleotides are TGCGCCAGCAGCGCGGACAGGGAAAAAAACATTCAGTACTTC.

Concerning this clonotype: The DNA is omitted, as the CDR3 cannot be located on it reliably, and the CDR3 follows TCRdb's listing. This chain links TRBV18 with TRBJ1-5; the table assigns TRBD1, which was not confirmed against the DNA. The CDR3 has 16 amino acids, counting both end residues. Germline lookup yields CDR1 KGHSH and CDR2 LQKENI. The CDR3 protein is CASSPVGRGSNQPRHF.

This clonotype showed up just a few times. V usage is TRBV28 and J usage is TRBJ2-6; a weak D match, TRBD1 (5 bases). The V end lost 5 bases, the J end lost 0 bases, and 17 bases lay between the germline ends. Germline CDR1 MDHEN, CDR2 SYDVKM. The CDR3 spans 18 residues. The CDR3 protein is CASSTPLGPSSGANVLTF. DNA of the CDR3: TGTGCCAGCAGTACCCCATTGGGGCCAAGCTCTGGGGCCAACGTCCTGACTTTC.

The V call is TRBV6-5, the J call TRBJ2-3, with 11 positions matching TRBD2. J was trimmed by 3 bases and V by 2 bases; bases with no gene match: 7. The CDR3 is 17 residues long. Per the germline V gene, CDR1 is MNHEY and CDR2 is SVGAGI. The CDR3 spells CASSYGLSGGATDTQYF. As DNA, the CDR3 is TGTGCCAGCAGTTACGGTCTTAGCGGGGGGGCGACAGATACGCAGTATTTT.

This clonotype was detected a few times. The V gene is TRBV12-3 or TRBV12-4, the J gene TRBJ1-5, with no clear D. This CDR3 has 15 residues. The V and J ends lost 4 bases and 0 bases respectively, with 10 bases between them. The CDR3 bases are TGTGCCAGCAGTTCGGAGACAACTAGCAATCAGCCCCAGCATTTT. Translating it yields CASSSETTSNQPQHF.

This chain connects TRBV6-6 to TRBJ1-5; no reliable D call. The CDR3 extends over 13 amino acids. V lost 7 bases, J lost 3 bases, and 10 bases lay in between. The germline V gene has CDR1 MNHNY and CDR2 SVGAGI (reference sequence). The CDR3, as DNA: TGTGCCAGCACCCTTCAGGACAATCAGCCCCAGCATTTT. Amino acids: CASTLQDNQPQHF.

This clonotype was detected a few times. The V gene is TRBV27, the J gene TRBJ1-4; tentatively, D is TRBD1 (5 bases). From germline, CDR1 is MNHEY and CDR2 SMNVEV (reference sequence). V was cut by 4 bases and J by 2 bases, with 14 bases left in between. The CDR3 spans 16 residues. The CDR3: CASSWDGVSTNEKLFF. Written as DNA, the CDR3 is TGTGCCAGCAGTTGGGACGGAGTGTCGACTAATGAAAAACTGTTTTTT.

The sample holds many counts of this clonotype. The chain carries TRBV20-1 and TRBJ2-7, with TRBD2 identical over 7 bases. The CDR3 is 12 amino acids. Per the germline V gene, CDR1 is DFQATT and CDR2 is SNEGSKA (reference sequence). V shed 4 bases and J 3 bases; nucleotides not matched to a gene: 3. CDR3 in DNA: TGCAGTGCTACGCCTAGCGGCTACGAGCAGTACTTC. As protein: CSATPSGYEQYF.

This clonotype was seen more than once but under ten times. The chain combines TRBV10-3 with TRBJ2-3, with a possible D match to TRBD2 (6 bases). The CDR3 extends over 14 amino acids. Germline values: CDR1 ENHRY, CDR2 SYGVKD. V was shortened by 10 bases and J by 3 bases, with 17 bases between the two germline ends. Here the CDR3 reads CATTEGDSTDTQYF. The CDR3 DNA is TGTGCCACGACGGAGGGAGATAGTACAGATACGCAGTATTTT.

This clonotype was recorded at least ten times. The rearrangement links TRBV6-2 or TRBV6-3 to TRBJ2-1; D is unresolved. This CDR3 contains 13 residues. Per the germline V gene, CDR1 is MNHEY and CDR2 is SVGEGT. The V end lost 6 bases, the J end lost 15 bases, and 21 bases lay between the germline ends. The CDR3 protein is CASRTGSTTWGFF. The CDR3, as DNA: TGTGCCAGCAGGACGGGCTCAACCACGTGGGGGTTCTTC.

This clonotype was seen more than once but under ten times. V usage is TRBV6-5 and J usage is TRBJ1-2; weak D call: TRBD1 (6 bases). Germline CDR1 reads MNHEY; CDR2 reads SVGAGI. The V end was cut by 7 bases, the J end by 6 bases, with 15 bases between. CDR3 length: 13 residues. CDR3 in amino acids: CASKMGRDNGYTF. The CDR3 DNA follows: TGTGCCAGCAAAATGGGCAGGGACAATGGCTACACCTTC.